This T cell receptor beta chain originates from a study of identical twins. One entry per CDR3 protein, called by TCRdb with MiXCR from the 5' RACE reads. The sample holds approximately 210,000 distinct CDR3 sequences; around a tenth are singletons and the top ten take about 5%. The CDR3 is made up of 14 amino acids. V lost 3 bases, J lost 2 bases, and 7 bases lay in between. Germline CDR1 is SGHNT and CDR2 is YENEEA. This clonotype was recorded many times. The gene calls are TRBV11-3 and TRBJ2-2; D not certain. The TCR was taken from a woman under 30 in good health. Sequencing used memory (CD45RO+) T cells sorted from blood. The CDR3 protein is CASSFSGNTGELFF. DNA for the CDR3: TGTGCCAGCAGCTTTTCCGGTAACACCGGGGAGCTGTTTTTT.